The 24 T cell receptor beta chains presented below share a single source sample, sequenced in a study of cytomegalovirus exposure and HLA in healthy donors. Generated by immunoSEQ multiplex PCR, the TCRdb table keeps only in-frame clones and is missing some. The table lists some 65,000 clones, roughly 96% of them singletons. Material for sequencing was PBMCs. The origin of the receptors is a man between 18 and 35 years old in good health and CMV-seronegative.

This clone was seen a single time. The chain has TRBV13 and TRBJ1-2; tentatively, D is TRBD1 (5 bases). The CDR3 has 13 residues. Germline CDR1 is PRHDT and CDR2 is FYEKMQ (reference sequence). V lost 5 bases and J 4 bases, leaving 11 bases between the germline ends. Here the CDR3 reads CASSRGVTYGYTF. The CDR3 DNA reads as TGTGCCAGCAGCCGGGGGGTTACCTATGGCTACACCTTC.

The count of this clone is one. V is TRBV11-3 and J is TRBJ2-5, with D hard to call. The DNA end lines up better with TRBJ2-7; the J call may be wrong. CDR1 and CDR2 from the germline V gene are SGHNT and YENEEA. This CDR3 comprises 14 residues. CDR3 coding DNA: TGTGCCAGCAGCTTAGATACGGGTTCCTACGAGCAGTACTTC. Encoded protein: CASSLDTGSYEQYF.

V gene TRBV28 combines with J gene TRBJ1-2; D gene uncertain. CDR1 MDHEN and CDR2 SYDVKM come from the germline V gene. The V end was cut by 3 bases, the J end by 4 bases, with 12 bases between. CDR3 length: 14 amino acids. The CDR3 reads CASSLTDGIYGYTF. The CDR3, as DNA: TGTGCCAGCAGTTTGACGGACGGGATCTATGGCTACACCTTC.

The chain couples TRBV7-8 to TRBJ1-1; D is perhaps TRBD1 (5 bases). Germline loops: CDR1 SGHVS, CDR2 FQNEAQ. V lost 4 bases and J lost 1, with 10 bases in between. The length of the CDR3 is 14 residues. CDR3 bases: TGTGCCAGCAGCTCCCAGGGCTCGAACACTGAAGCTTTCTTT. It specifies CASSSQGSNTEAFF.

This clone has only one observation. The chain joins TRBV28 to TRBJ2-7; TRBD2 agrees at 9 bases. The CDR3 totals 15 residues. Germline V lookup: CDR1 MDHEN, CDR2 SYDVKM. The V segment lost 3 bases and the J segment 2 bases; nucleotides outside the gene matches: 5. CDR3 sequence (DNA): TGTGCCAGCAGTTTTCTAGCGGGACGAACCTACGAGCAGTACTTC. Its protein is CASSFLAGRTYEQYF.

In the case of this clone: Other DNA variants within this sample encode the same CDR3. The rearrangement uses TRBV9 and TRBJ2-5, with D possibly matching TRBD2 (6 bases). CDR1 and CDR2 (germline): SGDLS, YYNGEE. V dropped 0 bases and J dropped 5 bases, with 8 bases sitting between them. The CDR3 extends over 13 amino acids. CDR3 in DNA: TGTGCCAGCAGCGTAGCTGGGGGGGAGACCCAGTACTTC. As protein: CASSVAGGETQYF.

The chain is built from TRBV19 and TRBJ2-1; 11 positions agree with TRBD2. The CDR3 loop spans 17 amino acids. The V segment lost 4 bases and the J segment 0 bases; nucleotides outside the gene matches: 5. The V gene's germline CDR1 is LNHDA and CDR2 SQIVND (reference sequence). As DNA, the CDR3 is TGTGCCAGTAGTACACTAGCGGGAGCCAGCTCCTACAATGAGCAGTTCTTC. This codes for CASSTLAGASSYNEQFF. Using reference TRBV19 and TRBJ2-1 for the parts outside the CDR3, the full variable domain is DGGITQSPKYLFRKEGQNVTLSCEQNLNHDAMYWYRQDPGQGLRLIYYSQIVNDFQKGDIAEGYSVSREKKESFPLTVTSAQKNPTAFYLCASSTLAGASSYNEQFFGPGTRLTVL.

V gene TRBV15 combines with J gene TRBJ1-1; D not certain. CDR3 size: 16 residues. Germline V lookup: CDR1 LNHNV, CDR2 YYDKDF (reference sequence). Trimming pared 1 base from V and 0 bases from J, leaving 12 bases between. CDR3 sequence reads: CATSRGTTEMNTEAFF. For the CDR3, the DNA is TGTGCCACCAGCAGAGGCACCACAGAAATGAACACTGAAGCTTTCTTT.

This chain uses TRBV27 with TRBJ2-7; D not resolved. The V gene lost 8 bases and the J gene lost 1 base, with 12 bases spanning the gap. Germline CDR1 and CDR2: MNHEY and SMNVEV (reference sequence). The CDR3 sequence is 13 residues long. CDR3 nucleotides: TGTGCCAGCTGGGTACGCGGTTCCTACGAGCAGTACTTC. The encoded protein is CASWVRGSYEQYF.

The V gene is TRBV13, the J gene TRBJ1-4; TRBD1 agrees at 11 bases. In germline, CDR1 is PRHDT, CDR2 FYEKMQ (reference sequence). The CDR3 contains 16 residues. V lost 5 bases to trimming and J lost 6 bases; unmatched junction nucleotides: 8. The CDR3, as DNA: TGTGCCAGCAGCCTAGCCGGGACAGGGGGTGATGAAAAACTGTTTTTT. This encodes CASSLAGTGGDEKLFF.

This sequence joins TRBV10-3 and TRBJ2-1; TRBD1 aligns across 7 bases. V trimming: 3 bases; J trimming: 7 bases; junction bases outside the gene matches: 6. The CDR3 consists of 14 residues. Per the germline V gene, CDR1 is ENHRY and CDR2 is SYGVKD. CDR3 residues: CAISDSAGGNEQFF. The CDR3 DNA reads TGTGCCATCAGTGACAGTGCAGGGGGAAATGAGCAGTTCTTC.

The rearrangement joins TRBV6-5 to TRBJ1-5; 7 bases are a match to TRBD1. Germline V lookup: CDR1 MNHEY, CDR2 SVGAGI. V gave up 5 bases and J gave up 7 bases; unmatched junction bases: 8. This CDR3 has 14 amino acids. The CDR3 nucleotides read TGTGCCAGCAGTCCCGACAGGGTGTGGCAGCCCCAGCATTTT. Amino acid sequence: CASSPDRVWQPQHF.

This chain connects TRBV9 to TRBJ1-1; the match to TRBD1 covers 9 bases. Germline CDR1 SGDLS, CDR2 YYNGEE. The CDR3 has 14 amino acids. The V gene end was trimmed by 4 bases and the J gene end by 5 bases; junction bases not matched to a gene: 6. Here the CDR3 DNA reads TGTGCCAGCAGCTCCCAGGACAGGGGAACTGAAGCTTTCTTT. It encodes CASSSQDRGTEAFF.

The chain carries TRBV5-6 and TRBJ2-7, with a tentative D call TRBD2 (6 bases). Trimming removed 0 bases at V and 3 bases at J, with 10 bases between. Germline V CDR1 and CDR2: SGHDT, YYEEEE. The CDR3 contains 14 residues. The CDR3 here is CASSLGLAVYEQYF. The CDR3 nucleotides are TGTGCCAGCAGCTTGGGTTTAGCGGTCTACGAGCAGTACTTC.

The chain joins TRBV18 to TRBJ2-5, with D possibly being TRBD1 (6 bases). Germline V gene sequence: CDR1 KGHSH, CDR2 LQKENI. V was clipped by 2 bases and J by 3 bases, with 10 bases between them. This CDR3 is 14 amino acids long. The CDR3 here is CASSPSSGEETQYF. The CDR3 DNA reads TGTGCCAGCTCACCAAGTTCAGGGGAAGAGACCCAGTACTTC.

Here the CDR3 DNA reads TGTGCCAGCAGCTTAGGACTAGCCTCAGATACGCAGTATTTT. This translates into CASSLGLASDTQYF. The chain joins TRBV11-3 to TRBJ2-3; 7 bases align to TRBD2. Germline V lookup: CDR1 SGHNT, CDR2 YENEEA. CDR3 length: 14 residues. V shed 1 base, J shed 4 bases, and the junction held 2 bases outside the gene matches.

The chain couples TRBV7-6 to TRBJ2-1; the D gene is possibly TRBD2 (6 bases). The CDR3 is 13 residues long. CDR1 is SGHVS and CDR2 is FNYEAQ in the germline V gene. V was cut by 5 bases and J by 4 bases, with 9 bases left in between. CDR3 sequence reads: CASSDGTYNEQFF. CDR3 coding DNA: TGTGCCAGCAGCGACGGGACTTACAATGAGCAGTTCTTC. Supplemented by reference TRBV7-6 and TRBJ2-1, the full variable domain reads GAGVSQSPRYKVTKRGQDVALRCDPISGHVSLYWYRQALGQGPEFLTYFNYEAQQDKSGLPNDRFSAERPEGSISTLTIQRTEQRDSAMYRCASSDGTYNEQFFGPGTRLTVL.

The chain uses TRBV6-4 and TRBJ1-1; no definite D call. CDR1 MRHNA and CDR2 SNTAGT come from the germline V gene. Trimming shortened V by 8 bases and J by 3 bases, and 10 bases separated the two germline ends. This CDR3 region has 12 residues. The CDR3 DNA reads TGTGCCAGCTTGGCAGAGGACACTGAAGCTTTCTTT. Translation gives CASLAEDTEAFF.

The rearrangement links TRBV28 to TRBJ1-1; 7 nucleotides agree with TRBD1. This CDR3 is 16 amino acids long. V lost 7 bases to trimming and J lost 0 bases; unmatched junction nucleotides: 11. Looked up from germline, CDR1 is MDHEN and CDR2 is SYDVKM. The CDR3 sequence: CASTTTQGLVNTEAFF. The DNA of the CDR3 is TGTGCCAGCACCACGACACAGGGGTTGGTGAACACTGAAGCTTTCTTT.

This clone was counted between two and nine times. The chain employs TRBV29-1 and TRBJ2-6; D ambiguous. This CDR3 contains 12 residues. The ends were cut back, 4 bases at V and 4 bases at J, with 5 bases in the middle. Germline assignment: CDR1 SQVTM and CDR2 ANQGSEA. In DNA form, the CDR3 reads TGCAGCGTTGCCCTCGGGGCCAACGTCCTGACTTTC. It specifies CSVALGANVLTF.

The CDR3 nucleotides read TGTGCCAGCAGCGTAGAAGGGGCAATACCCAACGTCCTGACTTTC. Residues: CASSVEGAIPNVLTF. The V gene is TRBV9, the J gene TRBJ2-6; weak D call: TRBD1 (5 bases). CDR3 length: 15 residues. Trimming took off 0 bases at V and 8 bases at J, with 12 bases between the two ends. From germline, CDR1 is SGDLS and CDR2 YYNGEE.

The genes are TRBV2 and TRBJ1-5; 9 positions match TRBD1. V lost 3 bases and J lost 4; bases outside the gene matches: 4. CDR1 and CDR2 (germline): SNHLY, FYNNEI. The CDR3 length is 15 residues. CDR3 bases: TGTGCCAGCAGTGATAGGACAGGGGCAAATCAGCCCCAGCATTTT. Translated: CASSDRTGANQPQHF.

The chain couples TRBV10-3 to TRBJ1-5; 7 bases line up with TRBD1. This CDR3 is built from 14 residues. V dropped 8 bases and J dropped 2; count of bases not matched to a gene: 6. Germline V gives CDR1 ENHRY, CDR2 SYGVKD. CDR3 sequence: CAIGYRGGNQPQHF. As DNA, the CDR3 is TGTGCCATCGGATACAGGGGTGGCAATCAGCCCCAGCATTTT.

V gene TRBV15 combines with J gene TRBJ1-5, with 9 bases identical to TRBD1. The CDR3 totals 14 residues. Unmatched junction bases numbered 2, after V lost 4 bases and J lost 4 bases. Germline CDR1 and CDR2: LNHNV and YYDKDF (reference sequence). CDR3 in amino acids: CATSTDRGNQPQHF. Here the CDR3 DNA reads TGTGCCACCAGCACCGACAGGGGGAATCAGCCCCAGCATTTT.